Sequencing of this TCR beta chain was carried out in a study of T cells in Graves' hyperthyroidism and ophthalmopathy. V was clipped by 0 bases and J by 4 bases, with 10 bases between them. This CDR3 is built from 14 residues. CDR1 and CDR2 from the germline V gene are LNHNV and YYDKDF (reference sequence). Uncontrolled infection, other autoimmune disease, pregnancy or lactation excluded patients. TCR beta CDR3 regions were amplified from RNA. The HTBI primer set was used in a first-round RT-PCR of the TCR CDR3. A single record per CDR3 protein comes from TCRdb applying MiXCR to the multiplex PCR reads. The data hold almost 600,000 distinct CDR3 sequences, with approximately 14% observed a single time.

The TCR comes from a woman aged 25 to 39 with Graves' hyperthyroidism that later progressed to Graves' ophthalmopathy. Sequenced material: blood. The rearrangement links TRBV15 to TRBJ2-7; D is possibly TRBD1 (5 bases). The CDR3 spells CATSRDRGFYEQYF. In DNA form, the CDR3 reads TGTGCCACCAGCAGAGATAGGGGATTTTACGAGCAGTACTTC.